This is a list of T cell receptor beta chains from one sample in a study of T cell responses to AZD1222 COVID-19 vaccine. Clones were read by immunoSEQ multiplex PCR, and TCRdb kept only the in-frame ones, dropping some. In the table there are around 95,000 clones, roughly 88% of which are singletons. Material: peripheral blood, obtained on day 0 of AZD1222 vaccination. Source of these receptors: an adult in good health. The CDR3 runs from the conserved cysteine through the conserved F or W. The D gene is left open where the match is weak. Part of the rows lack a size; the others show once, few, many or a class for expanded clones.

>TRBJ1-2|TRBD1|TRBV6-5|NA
TGTGCCAGCAGCTTAGACAGGGGGCATGGCTACACCTTC
CASSLDRGHGYTF
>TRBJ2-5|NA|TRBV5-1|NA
TGCGCCAGCGCCCTTGGAGGTACAACCTCCCAAGAGACCCAGTACTTC
CASALGGTTSQETQYF
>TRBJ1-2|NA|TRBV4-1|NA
TGCGCCAGCAGCCAAGGGTTAGGGGACTATGGCTACACCTTC
CASSQGLGDYGYTF
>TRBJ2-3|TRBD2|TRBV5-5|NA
TGTGCCAGCAGCCCGACTAGCGGGAGGGTGACAGATACGCAGTATTTT
CASSPTSGRVTDTQYF
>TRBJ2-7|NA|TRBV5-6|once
TGTGCCAGCAGCTACCGGTACGAGCAGTACTTC
CASSYRYEQYF
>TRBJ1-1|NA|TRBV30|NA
TGTGCCTGGAGTGCCAAGGGGTCTCGGAGCACTGAAGCTTTCTTT
CAWSAKGSRSTEAFF
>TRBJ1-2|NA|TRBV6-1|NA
TGTGCCAGCACTGAACAGGGTGACGGCTACACCTTC
CASTEQGDGYTF
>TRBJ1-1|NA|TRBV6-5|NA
TGTGCCAGCAGCAAGTACACTGAAGCTTTCTTT
CASSKYTEAFF
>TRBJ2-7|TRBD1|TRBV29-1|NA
TGCAGCGTCACAGGGACAGTTGCCTCCTACGAGCAGTACTTC
CSVTGTVASYEQYF
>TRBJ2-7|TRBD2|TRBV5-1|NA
TGCGCCAGCAGCTTGGCCCATCATAGCGGGAGGGCCGATAGCTCCTACGAGCAGTACTTC
CASSLAHHSGRADSSYEQYF
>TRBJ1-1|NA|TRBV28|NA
TGTGCCACCCAAGGGGGATGGAACACTGAAGCTTTCTTT
CATQGGWNTEAFF
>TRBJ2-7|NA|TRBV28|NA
TGTGCCAGCAGTCCCTTCCTGGGCAGGGGTGGCGAGCAGTACTTC
CASSPFLGRGGEQYF
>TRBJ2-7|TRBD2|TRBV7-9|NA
TGTGCCAGCAGCTTAGCGGCGCTAGCGGGAGGGCCACGGTACGAGCAGTACTTC
CASSLAALAGGPRYEQYF
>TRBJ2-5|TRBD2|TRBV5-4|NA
TGTGCCAGCAGCTTGGACGGGACTAGCGGGGTGTACCAAGAGACCCAGTACTTC
CASSLDGTSGVYQETQYF
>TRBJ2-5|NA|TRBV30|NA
TGTGCCTGGAGCGTAATGGCGCGGTCTGTGAGGGAGACCCAGTACTTC
CAWSVMARSVRETQYF
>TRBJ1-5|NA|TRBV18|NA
TGTGCCAGCTCACCACCGGGACAAACCCAGCCCCAGCATTTT
CASSPPGQTQPQHF